The present T cell receptor beta chain was sequenced within a study of CD8 T cells in Susac syndrome. This CDR3 has 16 amino acids. CDR1 is KGHSH and CDR2 is LQKENI in the germline V gene. J was trimmed by 2 bases and V by 1 base; bases with no gene match: 6. The RNA, roughly 0.45 to 1 ug, was put through reverse transcription using random hexamers. Amplification of TCR beta CDR3 spanned 54 Vbeta and 13 Jbeta via immunoSEQ multiplex PCR. TCRdb ran MiXCR on the immunoSEQ multiplex PCR reads and lists one entry per CDR3 protein. The table includes some 400,000 distinct CDR3 sequences, around 85% detected once. From blood CD8+ and CD4+ T cells, the TCR beta chain was sequenced. Each multiple sclerosis control was a treatment-naive patient with relapsing-remitting disease that was either stable or active.

This sequence was found in a human donor with multiple sclerosis. This chain uses TRBV18 with TRBJ2-7, with 9 bases fitting TRBD1. Material for sequencing was CD8+ T cells from PBMCs. In DNA, the CDR3 is TGTGCCAGCTCACCACTTCGGGGACAGGGTACCTACGAGCAGTACTTC. Protein sequence: CASSPLRGQGTYEQYF.